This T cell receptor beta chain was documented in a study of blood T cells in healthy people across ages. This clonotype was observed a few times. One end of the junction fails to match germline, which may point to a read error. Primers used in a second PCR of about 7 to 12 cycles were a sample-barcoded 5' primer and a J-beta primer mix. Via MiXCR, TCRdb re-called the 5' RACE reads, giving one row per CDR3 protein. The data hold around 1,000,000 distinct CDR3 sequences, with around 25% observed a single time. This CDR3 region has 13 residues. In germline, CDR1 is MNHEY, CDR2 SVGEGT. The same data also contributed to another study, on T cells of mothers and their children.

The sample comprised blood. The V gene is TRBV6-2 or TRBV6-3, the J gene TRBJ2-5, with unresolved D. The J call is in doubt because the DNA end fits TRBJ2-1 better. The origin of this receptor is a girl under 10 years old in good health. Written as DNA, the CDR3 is TGTGCCAGCAGCGACATCTCCCACAATGAGCAGTTCTTC. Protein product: CASSDISHNEQFF.